A single sample is the source of the 17 T cell receptor beta chains below, sequenced in a study of blood T cell repertoires in COVID-19. The table came from immunoSEQ multiplex PCR; TCRdb's copy has only in-frame clones and leaves some out. This sample has 300,000 to 400,000 clones, with 65% to 90% found just once. The specimen was PBMCs or T cells enriched from blood (not recorded which). The receptor set was obtained from a woman aged 40 to 50 with acute COVID-19.

The chain has TRBV19 and TRBJ2-1, with 10 bases fitting TRBD1. This CDR3 is 16 amino acids long. CDR1 and CDR2 from the germline V gene are LNHDA and SQIVND (reference sequence). V was clipped by 2 bases and J by 4 bases; unmatched bases: 5. The CDR3 DNA is TGTGCCAGTAGTATACAGGGACAGGGGACATACAATGAGCAGTTCTTC. It translates to CASSIQGQGTYNEQFF.

The chain's CDR3 is CASSSGTGLRSGANVLTF. The CDR3 coding sequence is TGTGCCAGCAGTTCCGGGACAGGGCTTCGCTCTGGGGCCAACGTCCTGACTTTC. The rearrangement links TRBV9 to TRBJ2-6; 9 positions match TRBD1. This CDR3 has 18 residues. Trimming removed 5 bases from V and 0 bases from J; junction bases left unmatched: 9. Germline CDR1 SGDLS, CDR2 YYNGEE.

The chain uses TRBV27 and TRBJ2-3; 11 nucleotides align to TRBD2. V lost 6 bases, J lost 11 bases, and 7 bases stayed unmatched. CDR3 length: 13 amino acids. CDR1 is MNHEY and CDR2 is SMNVEV in the germline V gene (reference sequence). This CDR3 reads CASSPILAGGQYF. CDR3 bases: TGTGCCAGCAGCCCGATTCTAGCGGGGGGGCAGTATTTT.

This chain uses TRBV27 with TRBJ1-6, with 7 positions matching TRBD1. V dropped 8 bases and J dropped 10; count of bases not matched to a gene: 14. Germline V lookup: CDR1 MNHEY, CDR2 SMNVEV (reference sequence). This CDR3 has 15 amino acids. CDR3 loop: CASGQNRGSRSPLHF. In DNA, the CDR3 is TGTGCCAGCGGGCAAAACAGGGGAAGTAGATCACCCCTCCACTTT.

In DNA form, the CDR3 reads TGCAGCGTCCAATTAGAGCGGGAGGGGACCGGGGAGCTGTTTTTT. Translation gives CSVQLEREGTGELFF. The chain uses TRBV29-1 and TRBJ2-2; 10 bases are shared with TRBD2. CDR3 length: 15 residues. Looked up from germline, CDR1 is SQVTM and CDR2 is ANQGSEA. The V and J ends lost 6 bases and 5 bases, in that order; junction bases with no gene match: 9.

The V and J genes are TRBV5-4 and TRBJ1-6; the D is unclear. Deletions cut 0 bases from V and 2 bases from J, with 6 bases between. Germline values: CDR1 SGHNT, CDR2 YYREEE (reference sequence). The CDR3 contains 15 residues. This CDR3 reads CASSLETAYNSPLHF. As DNA, the CDR3 is TGTGCCAGCAGCTTGGAAACGGCCTATAATTCACCCCTCCACTTT.

This clone has a handful of counts. This chain uses TRBV6-2 or TRBV6-3 with TRBJ2-3, with D perhaps matching TRBD1 (6 bases). There are 17 residues in the CDR3. The V end lost 2 bases, the J end lost 0 bases, and 15 bases lay between the germline ends. In germline, CDR1 is MNHEY, CDR2 SVGEGT. The CDR3 here is CASSYEGGGFSTDTQYF. The CDR3 DNA reads as TGTGCCAGCAGTTACGAAGGTGGGGGCTTCAGCACAGATACGCAGTATTTT.

This clone turned up a few times. The chain employs TRBV4-1 and TRBJ2-7; possibly TRBD2 for D (5 bases). The CDR3 is 13 amino acids. The germline CDR1 and CDR2 sequences are MGHRA and YSYEKL. Deletions cut 4 bases from V and 5 bases from J, with 12 bases between. Here the CDR3 DNA reads TGCGCCAGCAGCCTTTCCCCCGGGGACGAGCAGTACTTC. It is translated as CASSLSPGDEQYF.

The V and J genes are TRBV18 and TRBJ1-5; no definite D call. The CDR3 is made up of 16 amino acids. CDR1 KGHSH and CDR2 LQKENI come from the germline V gene. With 2 bases removed from V and 0 bases from J, the gap between germline ends came to 11 bases. DNA for the CDR3: TGTGCCAGCTCACCATTGAGGTCTGTTAGCAATCAGCCCCAGCATTTT. Protein sequence: CASSPLRSVSNQPQHF.

The chain's CDR3 is CASSLNGEVYEQYF. The CDR3 DNA follows: TGTGCCAGCAGTTTAAACGGAGAAGTCTACGAGCAGTACTTC. The V and J genes are TRBV27 and TRBJ2-7; no clear D. CDR1 is MNHEY and CDR2 is SMNVEV in the germline V gene (reference sequence). The ends were cut back, 2 bases at V and 3 bases at J, with 11 bases in the middle. CDR3 size: 14 residues.

The chain couples TRBV11-2 to TRBJ2-1, with TRBD2 matching 7 bases. Germline CDR1 reads SGHAT; CDR2 reads FQNNGV. V dropped 5 bases and J dropped 6; count of bases not matched to a gene: 13. CDR3 length: 16 residues. This CDR3 reads CASSPRDYLLGNEQFF. The CDR3 coding sequence is TGTGCCAGCAGCCCCCGGGACTACCTTCTCGGCAATGAGCAGTTCTTC.

The CDR3 DNA follows: TGTGCCAGCAGCCAAGAGTCGTCGGAGACCACTCCCGGCGAGCAGTACTTC. Residues: CASSQESSETTPGEQYF. The J gene is TRBJ2-7, the V gene TRBV3-1 (or the pseudogene TRBV3-2); D remains unclear. CDR1 and CDR2 from the germline V gene are LGHDT and YNNKEL (reference sequence). The CDR3 runs 17 residues. Trimming left V 0 bases short and J 6 bases short, with 21 bases between.

This clone appeared a few times. The chain combines TRBV9 with TRBJ1-1; possible D gene TRBD1, 5 bases. V lost 3 bases, J lost 1 base, and 7 bases lay in between. CDR1 and CDR2 from the germline V gene are SGDLS and YYNGEE. This CDR3 is 13 amino acids long. This CDR3 reads CASSADRNTEAFF. CDR3 nucleotide sequence: TGTGCCAGCAGCGCAGACAGGAACACTGAAGCTTTCTTT.

The J gene is TRBJ1-1, the V gene TRBV2; D uncertain. This CDR3 contains 13 residues. Germline values: CDR1 SNHLY, CDR2 FYNNEI. V was pared by 2 bases and J by 1 base, with 5 bases between. CDR3 sequence (DNA): TGTGCCAGCAGTGAATGGCAGAACACTGAAGCTTTCTTT. Encoded protein: CASSEWQNTEAFF.

V gene TRBV12-5 combines with J gene TRBJ2-4; D is perhaps TRBD2 (5 bases). The V and J ends lost 6 bases and 1 base respectively, with 13 bases between them. The CDR3 runs to 15 residues. Germline V gene lookup returns CDR1 LGHNT and CDR2 FRNRAP. In nucleotides, the CDR3 is TGTGCTAGTGGCCCTTCTGGCGGGGCCAAAAACATTCAGTACTTC. Amino acids: CASGPSGGAKNIQYF.

The J gene is TRBJ2-7, the V gene TRBV9, with TRBD2 identical over 8 bases. V shed 0 bases, J shed 7 bases, and the junction held 9 bases outside the gene matches. Germline CDR1 and CDR2: SGDLS and YYNGEE. The CDR3 covers 15 residues. CDR3 loop: CASSVGVSGKDEQYF. The DNA for the CDR3 is TGTGCCAGCAGCGTAGGAGTTAGCGGGAAGGATGAGCAGTACTTC.

This chain connects TRBV6-5 to TRBJ2-5; D might be TRBD2 (6 bases). The CDR3 has 15 amino acids. The V gene's germline CDR1 is MNHEY and CDR2 SVGAGI. The V end lost 6 bases, the J end lost 4 bases, and 18 bases lay between the germline ends. The CDR3 is CASSPAEAGRETQYF. CDR3 nucleotides: TGTGCCAGCAGCCCGGCCGAGGCGGGGCGAGAGACCCAGTACTTC.